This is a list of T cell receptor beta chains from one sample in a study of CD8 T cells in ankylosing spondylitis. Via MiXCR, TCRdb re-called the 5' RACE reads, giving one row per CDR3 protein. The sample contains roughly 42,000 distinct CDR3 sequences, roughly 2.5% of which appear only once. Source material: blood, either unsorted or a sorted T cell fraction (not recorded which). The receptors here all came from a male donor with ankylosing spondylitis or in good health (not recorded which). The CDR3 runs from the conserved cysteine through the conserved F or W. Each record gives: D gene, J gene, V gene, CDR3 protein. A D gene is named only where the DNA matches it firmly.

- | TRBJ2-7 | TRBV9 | CASSDAATSYEQYF
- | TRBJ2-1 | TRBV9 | CASSVEDEQFF
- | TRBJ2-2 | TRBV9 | CASSPHTGELFF
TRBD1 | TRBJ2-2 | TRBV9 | CASSATGAPGELFF
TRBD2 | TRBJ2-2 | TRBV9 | CASSPALAGISGELFF
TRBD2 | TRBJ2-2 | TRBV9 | CASSGSGRSSPGELFF
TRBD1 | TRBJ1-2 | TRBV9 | CASSVGVGQGFGYTF
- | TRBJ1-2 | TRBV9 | CASSVGTDHYGYTF
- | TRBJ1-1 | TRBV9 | CASSALGQNTEAFF
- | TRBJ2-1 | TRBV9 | CASSPSHLEIGYNEQFF
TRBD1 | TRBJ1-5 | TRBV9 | CASSPQGGGYEPQHF
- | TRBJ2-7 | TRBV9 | CASSVALHSYEQYF
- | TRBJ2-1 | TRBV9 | CASSVDLSGVTTYNEQFF
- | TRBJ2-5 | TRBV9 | CASSVAPWAEETQYF
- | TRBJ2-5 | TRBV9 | CASSVAGPETQYF
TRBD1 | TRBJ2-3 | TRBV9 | CASSDRQGIRTQYF
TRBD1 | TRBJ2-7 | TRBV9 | CASSVGEGTGTYEQYF
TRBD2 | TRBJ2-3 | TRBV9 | CASSAIPFSGSTDTQYF
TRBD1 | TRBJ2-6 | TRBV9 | CASSSISGQGIGANVLTF
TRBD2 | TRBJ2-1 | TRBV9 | CASSGGTRGFNEQFF
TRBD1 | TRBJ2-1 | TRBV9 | CASSVVGTGSNEQFF
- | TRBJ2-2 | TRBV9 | CASSLHEGVTGELFF
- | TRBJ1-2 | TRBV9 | CASSPDTNYGYTF
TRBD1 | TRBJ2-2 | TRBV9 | CASSWGQGATGELFF
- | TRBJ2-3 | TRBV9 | CASSVFPGSTDTQYF
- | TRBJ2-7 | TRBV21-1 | CASSKWAEGDGLYEQYF
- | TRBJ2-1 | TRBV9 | CASSLGGGRYNEQFF
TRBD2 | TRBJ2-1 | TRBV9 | CASSAGTSTYNEQFF
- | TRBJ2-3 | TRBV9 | CASSVAGGFGAPTDTQYF
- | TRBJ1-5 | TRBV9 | CASSYLGNQPQHF